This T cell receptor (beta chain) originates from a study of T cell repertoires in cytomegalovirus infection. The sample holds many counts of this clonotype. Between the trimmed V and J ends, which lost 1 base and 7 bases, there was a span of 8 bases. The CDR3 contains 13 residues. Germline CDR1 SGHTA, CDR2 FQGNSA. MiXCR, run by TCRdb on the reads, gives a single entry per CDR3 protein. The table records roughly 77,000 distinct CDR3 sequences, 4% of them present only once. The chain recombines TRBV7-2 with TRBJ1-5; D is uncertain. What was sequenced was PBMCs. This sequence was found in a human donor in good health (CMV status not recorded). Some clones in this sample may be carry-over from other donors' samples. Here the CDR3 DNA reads TGTGCCAGCAGCTTAGAGCTGAGGCAGCCCCAGCATTTT. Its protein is CASSLELRQPQHF.